This passage covers 5 T cell receptor beta chains from one sample sequenced in a study of blood T cell repertoires in COVID-19 (dated by TCRdb to 2020 to 2022). Receptor libraries were prepared by the immunoSEQ multiplex PCR assay. Sourced from immuneACCESS, this table was stored by TCRdb with only in-frame sequences that have V and J called. A share of the clones is absent; for the studies checked, an unresolved V gene accounts for under half, and the remainder has no known explanation. Here the sample has more than 250,000 clones; 86% occur a single time. Of the sample, 1.6% falls within the top ten clones. The sequenced sample was peripheral blood. All receptors derive from a woman between 45 and 60 years old with acute or convalescent COVID-19.

CDR3: CATSSATPTYEQYF. In DNA form, the CDR3 reads TGTGCCACCAGCAGTGCGACACCGACCTACGAGCAGTACTTC. V usage is TRBV15 and J usage is TRBJ2-7; unclear D gene. Germline CDR1 reads LNHNV; CDR2 reads YYDKDF (reference sequence). CDR3 length: 14 amino acids. V was cut by 3 bases and J by 2 bases, with 11 bases left in between. Full variable domain (rest looked up from reference TRBV15 and TRBJ2-7): DAMVIQNPRYQVTQFGKPVTLSCSQTLNHNVMYWYQQKSSQAPKLLFHYYDKDFNNEADTPDNFQSRRPNTSFCFLDIRSPGLGDTAMYLCATSSATPTYEQYFGPGTRLTVT.

A single count supports this clone. The chain couples TRBV9 to TRBJ1-1; no definite D call. The CDR3 runs to 15 residues. Germline loops: CDR1 SGDLS, CDR2 YYNGEE. V lost 0 bases to trimming and J lost 1 base, with 10 bases between them. CDR3 coding DNA: TGTGCCAGCAGCGTAGGCGACACCGCGAACACTGAAGCTTTCTTT. Its translation: CASSVGDTANTEAFF.

The rearrangement links TRBV27 to TRBJ2-2; D is unresolved. Trimming took 3 bases from V and 6 from J, leaving 20 bases between them. Germline CDR1 is MNHEY and CDR2 is SMNVEV (reference sequence). This CDR3 has 17 residues. The CDR3, as DNA: TGTGCCAGCAGTTTTGCGCGTACGGGTGATAGCCCCGGGGAGCTGTTTTTT. Translating it yields CASSFARTGDSPGELFF.

The V gene is TRBV7-9, the J gene TRBJ2-2; a weak D match, TRBD1 (5 bases). Per the germline V gene, CDR1 is SEHNR and CDR2 is FQNEAQ (reference sequence). Trimming pared 4 bases from V and 8 bases from J, leaving 14 bases between. This CDR3 has 14 residues. CDR3 residues: CASSSPGPRGELFF. Written as DNA, the CDR3 is TGTGCCAGCAGCTCCCCAGGGCCGAGGGGGGAGCTGTTTTTT. The full variable domain, in which reference TRBV7-9 and TRBJ2-2 provide the parts outside the CDR3, is DTGVSQNPRHKITKRGQNVTFRCDPISEHNRLYWYRQTLGQGPEFLTYFQNEAQLEKSRLLSDRFSAERPKGSFSTLEIQRTEQGDSAMYLCASSSPGPRGELFFGEGSRLTVL.

V gene TRBV28 combines with J gene TRBJ1-3; D unclear. The CDR3 totals 15 residues. In germline, CDR1 is MDHEN, CDR2 SYDVKM. The V gene lost 6 bases and the J gene lost 0 bases, with 12 bases spanning the gap. CDR3 in amino acids: CASSSFSYSGNTIYF. The CDR3 DNA sequence: TGTGCCAGCAGCTCCTTCTCCTACTCTGGAAACACCATATATTTT.